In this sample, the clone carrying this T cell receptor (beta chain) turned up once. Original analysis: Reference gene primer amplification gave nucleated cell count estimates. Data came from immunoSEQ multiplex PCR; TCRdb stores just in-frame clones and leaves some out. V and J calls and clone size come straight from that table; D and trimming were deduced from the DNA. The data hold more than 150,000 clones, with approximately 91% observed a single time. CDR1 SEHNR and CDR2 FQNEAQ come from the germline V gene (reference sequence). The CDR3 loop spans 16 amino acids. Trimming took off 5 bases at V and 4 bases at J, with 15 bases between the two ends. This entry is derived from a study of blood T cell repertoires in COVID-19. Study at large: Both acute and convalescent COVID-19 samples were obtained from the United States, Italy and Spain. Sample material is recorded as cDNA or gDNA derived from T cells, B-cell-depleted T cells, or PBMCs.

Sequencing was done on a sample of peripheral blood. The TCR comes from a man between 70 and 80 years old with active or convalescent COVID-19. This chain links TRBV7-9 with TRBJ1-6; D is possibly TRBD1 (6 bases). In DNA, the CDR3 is TGTGCCAGCAGCCCTCGAGGACAGACTTATAATTCACCCCTCCACTTT. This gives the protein CASSPRGQTYNSPLHF.